This TCR beta chain originates from a study of neurological immune-mediated disorders. Study as a whole: Within the group of some 35 multiple sclerosis patients, approximately 31 were relapsing-remitting, while 3 were secondary progressive. Whole-study findings and limits: For the multiple sclerosis repertoire cluster, an association with any clinical or MRI feature was absent.

This clonotype was found many times. Antigen specificity is unknown. Over 160 million TCR-beta sequences from 15-18 subjects were obtained in each sequencing run. TCRdb reprocessed the 5' RACE reads via MiXCR and lists one record per CDR3 protein. Of about 55,000 distinct CDR3 sequences detected, less than 5% appear once; the ten largest clones hold roughly 3.1%. The CDR3 contains 11 residues. V was trimmed by 3 bases and J by 10 bases, leaving 13 bases between them. The V gene's germline CDR1 is DFQATT and CDR2 SNEGSKA (reference sequence). Sequencing was done on a sample of PBMCs. J is TRBJ2-7 and V is TRBV20-1; the D gene is possibly TRBD1 (5 bases). The TCR was taken from a man between 45 and 60 years old with multiple sclerosis. The CDR3 coding sequence is TGCAGTGCTAGGGAAGGGGCAGGACAGTACTTC. This encodes CSAREGAGQYF.